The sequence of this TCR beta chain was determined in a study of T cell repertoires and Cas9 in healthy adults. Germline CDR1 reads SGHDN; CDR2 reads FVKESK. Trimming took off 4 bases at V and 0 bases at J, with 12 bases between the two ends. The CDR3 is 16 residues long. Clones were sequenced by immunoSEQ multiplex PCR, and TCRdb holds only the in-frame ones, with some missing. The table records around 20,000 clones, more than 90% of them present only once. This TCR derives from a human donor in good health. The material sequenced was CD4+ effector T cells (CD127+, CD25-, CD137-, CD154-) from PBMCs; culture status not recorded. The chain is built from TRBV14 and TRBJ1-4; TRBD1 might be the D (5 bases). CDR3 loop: CASSRPSGSTNEKLFF. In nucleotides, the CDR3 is TGTGCCAGCAGCCGTCCCTCAGGGTCAACTAATGAAAAACTGTTTTTT.